The sample holds a few counts of the clone carrying this TCR beta chain. This specimen comes from a study of spatial heterogeneity in lung cancer. Study summary: Within raw reads, each unique TCR and UMI combination appeared on average more than ten times.

Every individual TCR cDNA molecule carried its own unique molecular identifier, which allowed correction of PCR and sequencing errors. TCRdb reprocessed the 5' RACE reads via MiXCR and lists one record per CDR3 protein. There are 35,000 to 55,000 distinct CDR3 sequences in the sample; roughly 7% occur only once, and around two fifths lies in the top ten. Documented time point: sample taken at primary tumor resection. Unsorted whole RNA from tumor, nontumor lung or frozen PBMC underwent sequencing. Samples came from roughly 72 TRACERx patients with untreated early-stage lung cancer. The CDR3 contains 13 residues. The germline V and J ends were trimmed by 1 base and 12 bases, with 15 bases remaining between them. Germline CDR1 is LNHNV and CDR2 is YYDKDF (reference sequence).

This receptor was identified in a female donor with early-stage non-small cell lung cancer. The chain has TRBV15 and TRBJ1-1; D perhaps matches TRBD1 (5 bases). The material sequenced was PBMCs, taken at surgery. The CDR3, as DNA: TGTGCCACCAGCAGAGCCGGAGGGACTTTTACTTTCTTT. Its protein product is CATSRAGGTFTFF.